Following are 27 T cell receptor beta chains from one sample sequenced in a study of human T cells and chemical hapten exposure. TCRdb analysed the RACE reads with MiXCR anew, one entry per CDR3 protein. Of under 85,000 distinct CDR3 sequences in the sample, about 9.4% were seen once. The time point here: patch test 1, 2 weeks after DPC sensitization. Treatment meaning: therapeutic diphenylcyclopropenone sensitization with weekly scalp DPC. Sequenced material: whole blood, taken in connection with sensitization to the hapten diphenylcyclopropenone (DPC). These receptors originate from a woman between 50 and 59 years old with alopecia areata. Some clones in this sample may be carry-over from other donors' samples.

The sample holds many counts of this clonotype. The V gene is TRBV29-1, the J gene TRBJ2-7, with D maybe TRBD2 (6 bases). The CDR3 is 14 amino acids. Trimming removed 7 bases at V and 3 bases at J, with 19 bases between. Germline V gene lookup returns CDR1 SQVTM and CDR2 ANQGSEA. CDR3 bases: TGCAGCGGGCGCGTCGCGGGATCGAGCTACGAGCAGTACTTC. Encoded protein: CSGRVAGSSYEQYF.

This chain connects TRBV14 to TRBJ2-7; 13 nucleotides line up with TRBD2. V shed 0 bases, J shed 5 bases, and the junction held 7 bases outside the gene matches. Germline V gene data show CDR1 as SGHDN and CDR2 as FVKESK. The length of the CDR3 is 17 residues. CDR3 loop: CASSQDRTSGRPHEQYF. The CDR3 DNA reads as TGTGCCAGCAGCCAAGATAGGACTAGCGGGAGACCCCACGAGCAGTACTTC.

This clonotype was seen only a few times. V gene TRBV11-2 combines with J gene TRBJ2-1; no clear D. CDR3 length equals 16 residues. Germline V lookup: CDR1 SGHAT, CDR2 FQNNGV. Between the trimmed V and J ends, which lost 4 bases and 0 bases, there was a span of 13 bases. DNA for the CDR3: TGTGCCAGCAGCTCTTCGACGGTTAGCTCCTACAATGAGCAGTTCTTC. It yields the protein CASSSSTVSSYNEQFF.

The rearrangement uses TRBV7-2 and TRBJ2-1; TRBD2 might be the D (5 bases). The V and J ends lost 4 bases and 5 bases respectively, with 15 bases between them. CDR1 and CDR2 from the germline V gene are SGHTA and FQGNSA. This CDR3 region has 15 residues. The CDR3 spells CASSSGLPGDNEQFF. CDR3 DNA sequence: TGTGCCAGCAGCTCCGGACTTCCCGGGGACAATGAGCAGTTCTTC. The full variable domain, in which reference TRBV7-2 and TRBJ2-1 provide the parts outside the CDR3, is GAGVSQSPSNKVTEKGKDVELRCDPISGHTALYWYRQSLGQGLEFLIYFQGNSAPDKSGLPSDRFSAERTGGSVSTLTIQRTQQEDSAVYLCASSSGLPGDNEQFFGPGTRLTVL.

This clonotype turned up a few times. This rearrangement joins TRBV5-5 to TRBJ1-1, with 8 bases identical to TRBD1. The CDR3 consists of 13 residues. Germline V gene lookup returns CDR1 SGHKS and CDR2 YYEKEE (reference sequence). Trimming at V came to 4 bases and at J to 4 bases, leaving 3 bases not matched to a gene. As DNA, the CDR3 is TGTGCCAGCAGCCATGACAGGGGCACTGAAGCTTTCTTT. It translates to CASSHDRGTEAFF.

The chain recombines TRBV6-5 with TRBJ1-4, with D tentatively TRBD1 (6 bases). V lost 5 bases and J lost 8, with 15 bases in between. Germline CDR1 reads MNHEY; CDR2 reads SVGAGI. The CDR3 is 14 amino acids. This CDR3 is CASSHRHRDEKLFF. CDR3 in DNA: TGTGCCAGCAGTCACCGGCACAGGGACGAAAAACTGTTTTTT.

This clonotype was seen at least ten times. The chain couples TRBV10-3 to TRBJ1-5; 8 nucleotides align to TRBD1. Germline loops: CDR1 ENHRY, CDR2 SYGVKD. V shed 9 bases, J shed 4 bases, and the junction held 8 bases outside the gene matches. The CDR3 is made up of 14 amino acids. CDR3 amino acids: CAIGAGGGNQPQHF. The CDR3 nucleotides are TGTGCCATTGGGGCAGGGGGCGGTAATCAGCCCCAGCATTTT.

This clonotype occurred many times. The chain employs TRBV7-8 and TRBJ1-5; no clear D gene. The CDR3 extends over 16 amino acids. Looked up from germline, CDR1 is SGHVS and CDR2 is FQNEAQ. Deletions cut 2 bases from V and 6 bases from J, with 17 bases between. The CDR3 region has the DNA TGTGCCAGCAGCTTACTTGGTCAGTTTGGGATTCAGCCCCAGCATTTT. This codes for CASSLLGQFGIQPQHF.

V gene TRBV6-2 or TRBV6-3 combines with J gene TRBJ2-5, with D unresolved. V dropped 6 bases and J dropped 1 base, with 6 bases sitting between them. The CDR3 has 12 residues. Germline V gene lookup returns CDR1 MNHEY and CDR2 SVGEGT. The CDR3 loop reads CASRQSQETQYF. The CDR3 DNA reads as TGTGCCAGCAGACAGAGCCAAGAGACCCAGTACTTC.

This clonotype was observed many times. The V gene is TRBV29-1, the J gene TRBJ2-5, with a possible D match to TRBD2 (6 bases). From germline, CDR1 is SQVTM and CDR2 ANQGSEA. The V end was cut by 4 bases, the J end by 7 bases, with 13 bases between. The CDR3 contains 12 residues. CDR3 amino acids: CSVVPSAGTQYF. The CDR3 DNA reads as TGCAGCGTTGTGCCTAGCGCGGGGACCCAGTACTTC.

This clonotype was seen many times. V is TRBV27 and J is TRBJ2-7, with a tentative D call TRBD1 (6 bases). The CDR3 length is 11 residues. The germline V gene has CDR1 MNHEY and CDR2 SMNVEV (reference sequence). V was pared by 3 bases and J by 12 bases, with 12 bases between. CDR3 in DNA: TGTGCCAGCAGTTTCCAGGGGATTCCGTACTTC. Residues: CASSFQGIPYF.

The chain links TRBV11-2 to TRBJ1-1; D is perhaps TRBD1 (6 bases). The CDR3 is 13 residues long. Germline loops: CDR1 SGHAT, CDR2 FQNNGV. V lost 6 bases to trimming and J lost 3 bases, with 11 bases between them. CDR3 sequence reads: CASSDQGYTEAFF. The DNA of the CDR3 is TGTGCCAGCAGTGATCAGGGGTACACTGAAGCTTTCTTT.

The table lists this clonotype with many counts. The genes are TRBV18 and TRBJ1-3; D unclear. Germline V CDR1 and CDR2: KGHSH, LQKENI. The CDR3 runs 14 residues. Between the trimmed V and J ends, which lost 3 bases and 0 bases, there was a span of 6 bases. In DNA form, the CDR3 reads TGTGCCAGCTCACCGGGGAGCTCTGGAAACACCATATATTTT. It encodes CASSPGSSGNTIYF.

The CDR3 coding sequence is TGCAGTGCCCCAAAAAGGGGGGCTAGCGTATCCTACGAGCAGTACTTC. Its protein product is CSAPKRGASVSYEQYF. The chain uses TRBV20-1 and TRBJ2-7; D may be TRBD1 or TRBD2 (6 bases each). This CDR3 comprises 16 residues. Germline-derived CDR1 and CDR2 are DFQATT and SNEGSKA (reference sequence). The V and J ends lost 6 bases and 1 base respectively, with 22 bases between them.

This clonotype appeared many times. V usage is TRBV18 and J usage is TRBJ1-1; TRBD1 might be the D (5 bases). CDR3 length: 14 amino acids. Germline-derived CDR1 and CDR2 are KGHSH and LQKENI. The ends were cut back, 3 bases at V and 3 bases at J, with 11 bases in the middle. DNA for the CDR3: TGTGCCAGCTCACCCCTGGGGCAGGACACTGAAGCTTTCTTT. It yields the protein CASSPLGQDTEAFF.

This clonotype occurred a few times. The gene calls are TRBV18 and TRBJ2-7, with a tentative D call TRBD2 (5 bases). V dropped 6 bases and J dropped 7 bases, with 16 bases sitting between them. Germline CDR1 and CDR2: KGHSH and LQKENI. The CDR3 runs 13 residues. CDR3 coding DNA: TGTGCCAGCTCGTCCGTAGGAGGTTCAGAGCAGTACTTC. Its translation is CASSSVGGSEQYF.

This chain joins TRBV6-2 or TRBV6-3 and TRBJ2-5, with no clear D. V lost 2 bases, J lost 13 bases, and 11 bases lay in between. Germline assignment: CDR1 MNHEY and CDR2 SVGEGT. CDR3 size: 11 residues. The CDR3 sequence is CASSYLSNVYF. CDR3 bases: TGTGCCAGCAGTTACCTGTCGAATGTGTACTTC.

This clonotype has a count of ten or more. The CDR3 loop reads CASSAGERGWADTQYF. CDR3 coding DNA: TGTGCCAGCAGCGCCGGGGAGCGTGGGTGGGCAGATACGCAGTATTTT. The genes are TRBV7-9 and TRBJ2-3, with D maybe TRBD2 (5 bases). V was cut by 5 bases and J by 4 bases, with 19 bases left in between. CDR3 length equals 16 residues. From germline, CDR1 is SEHNR and CDR2 FQNEAQ (reference sequence).

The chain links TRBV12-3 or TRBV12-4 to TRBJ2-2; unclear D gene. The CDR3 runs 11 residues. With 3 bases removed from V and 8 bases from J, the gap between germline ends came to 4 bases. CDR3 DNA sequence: TGTGCCAGCAGTTTCGTGGGGGAGCTGTTTTTT. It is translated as CASSFVGELFF.

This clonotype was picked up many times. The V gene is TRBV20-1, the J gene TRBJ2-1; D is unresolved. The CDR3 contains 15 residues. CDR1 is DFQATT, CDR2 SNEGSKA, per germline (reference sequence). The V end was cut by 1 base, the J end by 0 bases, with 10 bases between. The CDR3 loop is CSARARHASYNEQFF. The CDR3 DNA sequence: TGCAGTGCTAGAGCCCGCCACGCCTCCTACAATGAGCAGTTCTTC.

The CDR3 DNA is TGTGCCAGCAGCCCCCTTCCCCACGTTAAAGAGACCCAGTACTTC. This encodes CASSPLPHVKETQYF. The chain recombines TRBV6-5 with TRBJ2-5; D is uncertain. The CDR3 covers 15 residues. Germline V gene lookup returns CDR1 MNHEY and CDR2 SVGAGI. V shed 6 bases and J shed 3 bases, with 17 bases lying between them.

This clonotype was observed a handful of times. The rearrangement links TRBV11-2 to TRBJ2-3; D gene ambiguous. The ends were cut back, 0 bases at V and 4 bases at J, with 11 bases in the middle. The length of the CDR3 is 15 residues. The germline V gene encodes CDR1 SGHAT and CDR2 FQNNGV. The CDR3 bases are TGTGCCAGCAGCTTAGATATCCGGCGCCCAGATACGCAGTATTTT. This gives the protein CASSLDIRRPDTQYF.

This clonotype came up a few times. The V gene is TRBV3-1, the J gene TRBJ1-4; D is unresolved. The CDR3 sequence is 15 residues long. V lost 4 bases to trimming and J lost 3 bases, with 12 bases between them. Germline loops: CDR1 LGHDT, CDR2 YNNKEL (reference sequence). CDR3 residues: CASSRREWSNEKLFF. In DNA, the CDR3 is TGTGCCAGCAGCCGCCGAGAGTGGTCTAATGAAAAACTGTTTTTT.

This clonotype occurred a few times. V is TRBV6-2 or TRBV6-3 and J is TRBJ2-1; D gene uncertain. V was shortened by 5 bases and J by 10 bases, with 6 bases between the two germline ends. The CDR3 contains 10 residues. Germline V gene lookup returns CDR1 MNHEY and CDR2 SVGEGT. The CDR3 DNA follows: TGTGCCAGCAGTGATGGGGAGCAGTTCTTC. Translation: CASSDGEQFF.

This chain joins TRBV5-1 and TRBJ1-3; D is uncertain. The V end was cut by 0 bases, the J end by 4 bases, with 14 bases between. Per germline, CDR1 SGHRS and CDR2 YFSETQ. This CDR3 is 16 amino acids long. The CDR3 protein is CASSLESPGSGNTIYF. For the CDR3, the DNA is TGCGCCAGCAGCTTGGAATCACCGGGATCCGGAAACACCATATATTTT.

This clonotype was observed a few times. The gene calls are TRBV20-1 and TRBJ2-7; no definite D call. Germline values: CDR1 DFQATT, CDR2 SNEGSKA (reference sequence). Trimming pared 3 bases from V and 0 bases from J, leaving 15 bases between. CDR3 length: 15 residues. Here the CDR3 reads CSASGFGPSSYEQYF. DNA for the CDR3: TGCAGTGCTAGTGGGTTCGGCCCCAGCTCCTACGAGCAGTACTTC.

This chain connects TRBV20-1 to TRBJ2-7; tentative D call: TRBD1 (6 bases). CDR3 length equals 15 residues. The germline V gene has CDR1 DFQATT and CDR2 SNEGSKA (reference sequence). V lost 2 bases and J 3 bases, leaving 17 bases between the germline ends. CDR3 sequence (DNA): TGCAGTGCTAGACACTCCGGGACATTGGGCTACGAGCAGTACTTC. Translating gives CSARHSGTLGYEQYF.